This entry features one T cell receptor beta chain sequence. V shed 4 bases and J shed 3 bases, with 10 bases lying between them. The CDR3 length is 13 residues. From germline, CDR1 is GTSNPN and CDR2 SVGIG (reference sequence). This sample was included in a study of T cells after somatic rescue of genetic block. The table came from immunoSEQ multiplex PCR; TCRdb's copy has only in-frame clones and leaves some out. Of about 67,000 clones in the sample, approximately 90% were seen once. The sequence was collected from a man aged 40-49 years. This rearrangement joins TRBV30 to TRBJ2-1; tentative D call: TRBD1 (7 bases). The sample was peripheral blood mononuclear cells (PBMCs). CDR3 nucleotides: TGTGCCTGGATGCGGGACAGCTACAATGAGCAGTTCTTC. It specifies CAWMRDSYNEQFF.